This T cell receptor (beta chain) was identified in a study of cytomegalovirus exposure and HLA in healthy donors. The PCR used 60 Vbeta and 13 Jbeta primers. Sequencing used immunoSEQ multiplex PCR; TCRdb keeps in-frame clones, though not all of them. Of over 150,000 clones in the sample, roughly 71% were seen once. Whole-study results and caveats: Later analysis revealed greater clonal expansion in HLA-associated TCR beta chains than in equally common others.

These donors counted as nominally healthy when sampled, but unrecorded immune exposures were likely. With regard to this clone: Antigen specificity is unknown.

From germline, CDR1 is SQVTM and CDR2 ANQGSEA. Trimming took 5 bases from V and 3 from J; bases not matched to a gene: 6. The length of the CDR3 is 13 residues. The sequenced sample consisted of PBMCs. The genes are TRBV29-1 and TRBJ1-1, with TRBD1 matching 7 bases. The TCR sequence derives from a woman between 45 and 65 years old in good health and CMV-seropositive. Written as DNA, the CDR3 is TGCAGCGTTATGACAGGGTGGGACACTGAAGCTTTCTTT. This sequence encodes CSVMTGWDTEAFF.